One sample yielded the 14 T cell receptor beta chains listed below, sequenced in a study of blood T cell repertoires in COVID-19. Profiled with immunoSEQ multiplex PCR; TCRdb holds only in-frame clones, not every one. The data show roughly 310,000 clones, with under 90% seen just once and roughly 2.9% held by the top ten. Sequencing was done on a sample of peripheral blood. The receptors originated from a woman in her 30s with COVID-19, enrolled during active disease.

The chain has TRBV19 and TRBJ2-1; 15 bases are shared with TRBD2. J gave up 6 bases and V 6 bases, and 6 bases lay outside the gene matches. CDR3 length: 16 amino acids. Looked up from germline, CDR1 is LNHDA and CDR2 is SQIVND (reference sequence). The CDR3: CASRTPGLAGGNEQFF. In DNA, the CDR3 is TGTGCCAGTAGAACTCCGGGACTAGCGGGAGGCAATGAGCAGTTCTTC.

The chain couples TRBV6-5 to TRBJ2-7, with D perhaps matching TRBD2 (6 bases). The V gene lost 0 bases and the J gene lost 6 bases, with 12 bases spanning the gap. CDR3 size: 14 residues. Germline values: CDR1 MNHEY, CDR2 SVGAGI. The CDR3 is CASSYSGSPGEQYF. The DNA for the CDR3 is TGTGCCAGCAGTTACTCCGGGAGTCCCGGCGAGCAGTACTTC.

The V gene is TRBV11-3, the J gene TRBJ2-3; 14 nucleotides align to TRBD2. J was trimmed by 6 bases and V by 5 bases; bases with no gene match: 7. Germline CDR1 is SGHNT and CDR2 is YENEEA. CDR3 length: 16 amino acids. CDR3 loop: CASSPRGTSGSDTQYF. CDR3 in DNA: TGTGCCAGCAGCCCCCGTGGGACTAGCGGGAGTGATACGCAGTATTTT.

There are a few counts of this clone. The chain combines TRBV6-1 with TRBJ2-7; the D gene is possibly TRBD1 (6 bases). The CDR3 is 20 amino acids. The germline V and J ends were trimmed by 0 bases and 2 bases, with 26 bases remaining between them. Per the germline V gene, CDR1 is MNHNS and CDR2 is SASEGT. The CDR3 loop reads CASSEARIKIRDTSPYEQYF. The CDR3 DNA is TGTGCCAGCAGTGAAGCAAGAATTAAGATCCGGGACACCTCTCCCTACGAGCAGTACTTC.

The chain combines TRBV12-3 or TRBV12-4 with TRBJ1-1, with D perhaps matching TRBD1 (5 bases). The CDR3 length is 12 residues. V lost 10 bases and J 5 bases, leaving 14 bases between the germline ends. CDR3 residues: CAITNQGTEAFF. The CDR3 bases are TGTGCCATCACAAATCAGGGAACTGAAGCTTTCTTT.

The chain uses TRBV7-8 and TRBJ2-5; 9 nucleotides agree with TRBD1. The V and J ends lost 0 bases and 1 base, in that order; junction bases with no gene match: 9. The CDR3 is 18 residues long. Germline CDR1 reads SGHVS; CDR2 reads FQNEAQ. For the CDR3, the DNA is TGTGCCAGCAGCTTAGCCCCCGGGACAGGGAAATTCCAAGAGACCCAGTACTTC. Translation gives CASSLAPGTGKFQETQYF.

The genes are TRBV3-1 (or the pseudogene TRBV3-2) and TRBJ1-4, with unresolved D. V gave up 0 bases and J gave up 7 bases, with 9 bases separating them. The germline CDR1 and CDR2 sequences are LGHDT and YNNKEL (reference sequence). The length of the CDR3 is 14 residues. CDR3 nucleotides: TGTGCCAGCAGCCAAGATCGTAGAGTTGAAAAACTGTTTTTT. Protein product: CASSQDRRVEKLFF.

This chain connects TRBV30 to TRBJ1-1; a possible D gene is TRBD1 (6 bases). The CDR3 has 14 residues. In germline, CDR1 is GTSNPN, CDR2 SVGIG (reference sequence). The V and J ends lost 5 bases and 4 bases respectively, with 17 bases between them. CDR3 nucleotides: TGTGCCTGGGATCACTCAGGGGAGTCCACTGAAGCTTTCTTT. Translation gives CAWDHSGESTEAFF.

The rearrangement links TRBV5-1 to TRBJ1-1; 8 bases match TRBD1. Germline CDR1 and CDR2: SGHRS and YFSETQ. Germline trimming cut 5 bases from V and 1 base from J; bases unmatched to any gene: 4. The CDR3 totals 14 residues. The CDR3 DNA reads TGCGCCAGCAGTAAGCAGGGGGCGAACACTGAAGCTTTCTTT. Translating it yields CASSKQGANTEAFF.

This sequence joins TRBV29-1 and TRBJ2-1; 7 nucleotides line up with TRBD2. The CDR3 runs 16 residues. J lost 4 bases, V lost 6 bases, and 15 bases had no gene match. The germline gives CDR1 SQVTM, CDR2 ANQGSEA. Here the CDR3 reads CSVAQASGVGYNEQFF. DNA of the CDR3: TGCAGCGTCGCGCAGGCTAGCGGAGTTGGATACAATGAGCAGTTCTTC.

The J gene is TRBJ2-3, the V gene TRBV15, with D possibly matching TRBD2 (6 bases). CDR1 is LNHNV and CDR2 is YYDKDF in the germline V gene (reference sequence). The V end was cut by 2 bases, the J end by 1 base, with 10 bases between. The CDR3 has 15 residues. CDR3 sequence: CATSRSLAGTDTQYF. CDR3 sequence (DNA): TGTGCCACCAGCAGATCATTAGCGGGCACAGATACGCAGTATTTT.

This clone was counted a few times. The V and J genes are TRBV28 and TRBJ1-4, with TRBD1 matching 7 bases. V shed 6 bases and J 5 bases; nucleotides not matched to a gene: 0. CDR1 and CDR2 (germline): MDHEN, SYDVKM. The CDR3 is 12 residues long. The CDR3 bases are TGTGCCAGCAGACAGGGGAATGAAAAACTGTTTTTT. The encoded protein is CASRQGNEKLFF.

This clone showed up just a few times. V is TRBV6-1 and J is TRBJ1-1, with a weak D call TRBD1 (5 bases). CDR1 and CDR2 (germline): MNHNS, SASEGT. The ends were cut back, 0 bases at V and 6 bases at J, with 14 bases in the middle. The CDR3 is 15 residues long. The CDR3 DNA is TGTGCCAGCAGTGAAGCTGGGAGGGGCGACGCTGAAGCTTTCTTT. This codes for CASSEAGRGDAEAFF.

The chain combines TRBV5-1 with TRBJ2-1; TRBD2 aligns across 10 bases. V lost 4 bases to trimming and J lost 5 bases; unmatched junction nucleotides: 6. CDR3 length equals 15 residues. Germline loops: CDR1 SGHRS, CDR2 YFSETQ. CDR3 residues: CASSPGLAENNEQFF. Here the CDR3 DNA reads TGCGCCAGCAGCCCAGGACTAGCGGAAAACAATGAGCAGTTCTTC.